These T cell receptor beta chains were read from a single sample in a study of CD8 T cells in ankylosing spondylitis. TCRdb itself ran the 5' RACE reads through MiXCR, one entry per CDR3 protein. The table shows just under 350,000 distinct CDR3 sequences, with roughly 14% occurring only once. Sequenced material: blood, either unsorted or a sorted T cell fraction (not recorded which). These receptors were obtained from a male donor with ankylosing spondylitis or in good health (not recorded which). Both conserved end residues are part of each CDR3. Fields, in order: D gene, V gene, clone size, J gene, CDR3 protein, CDR3 DNA. The D gene is left open where the match is weak. For some rows the clone size is stated as once, few or many, or as a class when expanded; others skip it.

TRBD1	TRBV29-1	few	TRBJ1-5	CSVVTGEGQPQHF	TGCAGCGTTGTGACAGGGGAGGGGCAGCCCCAGCATTTT
.	TRBV9	.	TRBJ2-7	CASSVDGVEQYF	TGTGCCAGCAGCGTAGATGGGGTCGAGCAGTACTTC
TRBD1	TRBV10-3	.	TRBJ2-1	CAISGTGGVNEQFF	TGTGCCATCAGTGGGACAGGGGGAGTCAATGAGCAGTTCTTC
.	TRBV5-1	many	TRBJ1-2	CASSLDTNGYTF	TGCGCCAGCAGCTTGGACACAAATGGCTACACCTTC
.	TRBV29-1	.	TRBJ2-7	CSVEGAAYEQYF	TGCAGCGTTGAAGGGGCAGCCTACGAGCAGTACTTC
.	TRBV11-2	.	TRBJ2-1	CASSLVGSSGGPYNEQFF	TGTGCCAGCAGCTTAGTAGGCTCATCCGGGGGCCCCTACAATGAGCAGTTCTTC
.	TRBV3-1	many	TRBJ2-2	CASSQYGELFF	TGTGCCAGCAGCCAATATGGGGAGCTGTTTTTT
TRBD2	TRBV30	.	TRBJ2-7	CAWSDGLAGRFYEQYF	TGTGCCTGGAGTGACGGACTAGCGGGAAGGTTCTACGAGCAGTACTTC
.	TRBV3-1	.	TRBJ1-1	CASSPGRGAFF	TGTGCCAGCAGCCCGGGGCGAGGAGCTTTCTTT
TRBD2	TRBV5-1	many	TRBJ2-2	CASSLGLAPGELFF	TGCGCCAGCAGCTTGGGACTAGCGCCCGGGGAGCTGTTTTTT
TRBD1	TRBV12-3/TRBV12-4	.	TRBJ2-7	CASSAPSRGNGYEQYF	TGTGCCAGCAGTGCTCCTTCCAGGGGGAATGGCTACGAGCAGTACTTC
.	TRBV6-1	few	TRBJ2-1	CASSPGTTGNNEQFF	TGTGCCAGCAGCCCTGGGACAACAGGGAACAATGAGCAGTTCTTC
.	TRBV5-1	many	TRBJ2-7	CASSLFPDEQYF	TGCGCCAGCAGCTTGTTTCCGGACGAGCAGTACTTC
TRBD2	TRBV6-5	.	TRBJ2-3	CASGTSATQYF	TGTGCCAGTGGGACTAGCGCAACGCAGTATTTT
TRBD1	TRBV19	.	TRBJ2-7	CASRRDRASYEQYF	TGTGCCAGTAGGAGGGACAGGGCCTCCTACGAGCAGTACTTC
.	TRBV5-1	.	TRBJ1-2	CASAGTSYGYTF	TGCGCCAGTGCAGGGACGAGCTATGGCTACACCTTC
.	TRBV5-1	few	TRBJ1-2	CASSVVSGNYGYTF	TGCGCCAGCAGCGTAGTATCCGGGAACTATGGCTACACCTTC
.	TRBV12-5	.	TRBJ2-7	CASGLLTSYEQYF	TGTGCTAGTGGTTTGCTGACCTCCTACGAGCAGTACTTC
.	TRBV11-3	.	TRBJ2-7	CASSPPQGRMSEQYF	TGTGCCAGCAGCCCCCCTCAGGGGAGGATGAGCGAGCAGTACTTC
.	TRBV6-5	few	TRBJ2-7	CASSSSGTSSYEQYF	TGTGCCAGCAGTTCCTCCGGGACGAGCTCCTACGAGCAGTACTTC
.	TRBV12-3/TRBV12-4	few	TRBJ1-4	CASSPTSRILFF	TGTGCCAGCAGCCCCACTAGCCGAATTCTGTTTTTT
.	TRBV11-2	.	TRBJ2-7	CASSLDPPAGGREQYF	TGTGCCAGCAGCTTAGATCCACCGGCCGGTGGGCGCGAGCAGTACTTC
TRBD2	TRBV6-1	many	TRBJ2-1	CASSGGLAGGLREQFF	TGTGCCAGCAGTGGAGGACTAGCGGGAGGATTACGAGAGCAGTTCTTC
.	TRBV14	few	TRBJ2-2	CASSPSNNTGELFF	TGTGCCAGCAGCCCCTCGAACAACACCGGGGAGCTGTTTTTT
.	TRBV7-9	many	TRBJ1-1	CASRRPGGTNTEAFF	TGTGCCAGCAGGCGACCGGGAGGAACGAACACTGAAGCTTTCTTT
TRBD2	TRBV27	.	TRBJ2-7	CASSLSLAGAYEQYF	TGTGCCAGCAGTTTATCACTAGCGGGAGCCTACGAGCAGTACTTC
.	TRBV20-1	once	TRBJ2-5	CSARDRSSHVGQYF	TGCAGTGCTAGAGATCGGTCGAGCCACGTGGGCCAGTACTTC
.	TRBV12-3/TRBV12-4	.	TRBJ2-7	CASSFKVGSSYEQYF	TGTGCCAGCAGCTTTAAGGTTGGCAGCTCCTACGAGCAGTACTTC
TRBD2	TRBV20-1	few	TRBJ2-4	CSALRAGAAKNIQYF	TGCAGTGCTCTAAGAGCGGGGGCAGCCAAAAACATTCAGTACTTC
TRBD2	TRBV6-5	.	TRBJ2-1	CASSSMASGLNNEQFF	TGTGCCAGCAGTTCGATGGCTAGCGGGCTGAACAATGAGCAGTTCTTC
TRBD1	TRBV20-1	.	TRBJ1-4	CSAMDRGPEKLFF	TGCAGTGCTATGGACAGGGGACCTGAAAAACTGTTTTTT
.	TRBV20-1	.	TRBJ2-7	CSASGQGGVYEQYF	TGCAGTGCTAGCGGACAGGGAGGGGTCTACGAGCAGTACTTC
TRBD1	TRBV6-5	few	TRBJ1-5	CASSSPAGTGGQSQPQHF	TGTGCCAGCAGTTCCCCCGCCGGGACAGGGGGCCAAAGTCAGCCCCAGCATTTT
.	TRBV6-6	.	TRBJ2-1	CASSPLDNEQFF	TGTGCCAGCAGTCCCCTGGACAATGAGCAGTTCTTC
TRBD1	TRBV5-1	few	TRBJ1-2	CASSRGGTGVNGYTF	TGCGCCAGCAGCCGTGGCGGGACAGGGGTGAATGGCTACACCTTC
.	TRBV7-9	.	TRBJ2-3	CASSSRGGSDTQYF	TGTGCCAGCAGCTCCAGGGGAGGGTCAGATACGCAGTATTTT
TRBD1	TRBV20-1	.	TRBJ2-5	CSAWDRMGETQYF	TGCAGTGCTTGGGACAGGATGGGGGAGACCCAGTACTTC
TRBD2	TRBV28	.	TRBJ2-1	CASSPEGTSGRYYNEQFF	TGTGCCAGCAGTCCGGAAGGGACTAGCGGGAGATATTACAATGAGCAGTTCTTC
.	TRBV5-4	.	TRBJ2-5	CASSLDTDQETQYF	TGTGCCAGCAGCTTGGACACCGACCAAGAGACCCAGTACTTC
.	TRBV20-1	few	TRBJ1-2	CSANPPGANGYTF	TGCAGTGCTAACCCTCCCGGGGCTAATGGCTACACCTTC
TRBD1	TRBV7-2	many	TRBJ1-1	CASSYRGLDTEAFF	TGTGCCAGCAGCTACAGGGGGTTGGACACTGAAGCTTTCTTT
.	TRBV4-2	many	TRBJ1-1	CASSHGTTGAFF	TGTGCCAGCAGCCATGGGACCACAGGAGCTTTCTTT
.	TRBV5-1	.	TRBJ2-6	CASSLAVAGANVLTF	TGCGCCAGCAGCTTGGCCGTAGCTGGGGCCAACGTCCTGACTTTC
.	TRBV4-1	few	TRBJ1-2	CASSQSSLNYGYTF	TGCGCCAGCAGCCAAAGCAGCTTGAACTATGGCTACACCTTC
TRBD1	TRBV5-1	few	TRBJ1-1	CASGTGTGIRTEAFF	TGCGCCAGCGGGACCGGGACAGGGATAAGAACTGAAGCTTTCTTT